This T cell receptor (beta chain) came from a study of blood T cell repertoires in COVID-19. This clone was seen only once. Some clones are missing from TCRdb's copy, which holds only in-frame ones; the method was immunoSEQ multiplex PCR. The data show approximately 210,000 clones, around 86% seen once. Germline V gives CDR1 MDHEN, CDR2 SYDVKM. V lost 6 bases to trimming and J lost 8 bases, with 31 bases between them. The CDR3 contains 19 residues. This sequence originates from a man aged 25 to 45 in a cohort exposed to, infected with or recovered from COVID-19 (not recorded which). The chain carries TRBV28 and TRBJ1-4; possibly TRBD1 for D (6 bases). Sequencing was carried out using PBMCs or T cells enriched from blood (not recorded which). The CDR3 sequence: CASSRLLSQHDRISEKLFF. The DNA for the CDR3 is TGTGCCAGCAGCCGCCTCCTTTCCCAACATGACAGGATCAGCGAAAAACTGTTTTTT.